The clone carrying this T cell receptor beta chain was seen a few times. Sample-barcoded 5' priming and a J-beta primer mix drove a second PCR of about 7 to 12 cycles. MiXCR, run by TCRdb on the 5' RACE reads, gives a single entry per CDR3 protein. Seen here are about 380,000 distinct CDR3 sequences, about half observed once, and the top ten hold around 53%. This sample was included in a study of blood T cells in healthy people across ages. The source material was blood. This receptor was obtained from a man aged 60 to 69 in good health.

CDR3 residues: CASSQVQGLAGANVLTF. CDR3 nucleotides: TGCGCCAGCAGCCAAGTTCAGGGATTGGCTGGGGCCAACGTCCTGACTTTC. V and J are TRBV4-3 and TRBJ2-6; a possible D gene is TRBD1 (5 bases). The germline CDR1 and CDR2 sequences are LGHNA and YSLEER. Between the trimmed V and J ends, which lost 1 base and 2 bases, there was a span of 12 bases. CDR3 length: 17 residues.